Presented here are 23 T cell receptor beta chains from one specimen sequenced in a study of graft-versus-host responses after intestinal transplantation. Their antigens are not known. Libraries were prepared by immunoSEQ multiplex PCR; TCRdb keeps only in-frame clonotypes and omits some of them. The table includes fewer than 90,000 clones, roughly 93% detected once. Sequenced here: unstimulated CD4+ T cells sorted from spleen or lymph node cells, sampled before transplant. The origin of the receptors is a human donor who was the organ donor for an intestinal transplant.

The sample holds one count of this clone. The chain combines TRBV28 with TRBJ2-7; D may match TRBD1 or TRBD2 (6 bases each). Trimming shortened V by 6 bases and J by 2 bases, and 14 bases separated the two germline ends. This CDR3 is 14 amino acids long. CDR1 MDHEN and CDR2 SYDVKM come from the germline V gene. CDR3 amino acids: CASSGGSPPYEQYF. CDR3 DNA: TGTGCCAGCAGCGGGGGCTCTCCGCCCTACGAGCAGTACTTC.

The chain is built from TRBV9 and TRBJ2-7; D is unresolved. Germline assignment: CDR1 SGDLS and CDR2 YYNGEE. This CDR3 is 15 amino acids long. Deletions cut 4 bases from V and 1 base from J, with 15 bases between. The CDR3 is CASSSLGGTSYEQYF. DNA of the CDR3: TGTGCCAGCAGCTCCCTAGGCGGCACGTCCTACGAGCAGTACTTC.

This chain joins TRBV18 and TRBJ1-1, with D perhaps matching TRBD1 (5 bases). V shed 4 bases and J shed 1 base, with 7 bases lying between them. The CDR3 has 13 residues. Germline values: CDR1 KGHSH, CDR2 LQKENI. CDR3 nucleotide sequence: TGTGCCAGCTCACTGACAGAGAACACTGAAGCTTTCTTT. It codes for CASSLTENTEAFF. The whole variable domain, remainder taken from reference TRBV18 and TRBJ1-1, is NAGVMQNPRHLVRRRGQEARLRCSPMKGHSHVYWYRQLPEEGLKFMVYLQKENIIDESGMPKERFSAEFPKEGPSILRIQQVVRGDSAAYFCASSLTENTEAFFGQGTRLTVV.

The genes are TRBV19 and TRBJ2-3, with D perhaps matching TRBD2 (5 bases). Germline values: CDR1 LNHDA, CDR2 SQIVND (reference sequence). The CDR3 spans 17 residues. Trimming took 0 bases from V and 0 from J, leaving 13 bases between them. CDR3 nucleotides: TGTGCCAGTAGTATAGAGCGGGCAAATCCTAGCACAGATACGCAGTATTTT. It specifies CASSIERANPSTDTQYF.

The chain links TRBV18 to TRBJ1-5, with TRBD1 as a possible D gene (5 bases). Germline-derived CDR1 and CDR2 are KGHSH and LQKENI. This CDR3 comprises 12 residues. Trimming removed 6 bases from V and 4 bases from J, with 7 bases in between. The CDR3 reads CASSQGNQPQHF. CDR3 nucleotides: TGTGCCAGCTCGCAGGGTAATCAGCCCCAGCATTTT.

This sequence joins TRBV20-1 and TRBJ2-2; the D is unclear. CDR1 and CDR2 (germline): DFQATT, SNEGSKA (reference sequence). The CDR3 runs to 11 residues. Trimming left V 3 bases short and J 6 bases short, with 5 bases between. The CDR3 region is CSASQPGELFF. DNA of the CDR3: TGCAGTGCTAGTCAGCCCGGGGAGCTGTTTTTT.

CDR3 amino acids: CASSVGLLDTQYF. The CDR3 DNA follows: TGTGCCAGCAGCGTAGGTCTCTTAGATACGCAGTATTTT. This chain links TRBV9 with TRBJ2-3; no reliable D call. V lost 0 bases to trimming and J lost 5 bases, with 7 bases between them. CDR1 and CDR2 (germline): SGDLS, YYNGEE. The CDR3 runs to 13 residues.

The genes are TRBV6-6 and TRBJ1-2, with 9 bases identical to TRBD1. V shed 6 bases, J shed 4 bases, and the junction held 6 bases outside the gene matches. Per germline, CDR1 MNHNY and CDR2 SVGAGI (reference sequence). The CDR3 spans 14 residues. The CDR3 region is CASSPQTGGYGYTF. The CDR3 nucleotides are TGTGCCAGCAGCCCCCAGACAGGGGGCTATGGCTACACCTTC.

The rearrangement uses TRBV18 and TRBJ2-2; 7 nucleotides line up with TRBD2. The CDR3 runs to 15 residues. The ends lost 3 bases at V and 6 bases at J; junction bases unmatched: 7. Germline lookup yields CDR1 KGHSH and CDR2 LQKENI. In DNA form, the CDR3 reads TGTGCCAGCTCACCCCTCTTTGGGGGGGCCGGGGAGCTGTTTTTT. Its protein is CASSPLFGGAGELFF.

The chain links TRBV28 to TRBJ1-2; possibly TRBD1 for D (5 bases). V was pared by 1 base and J by 4 bases, with 19 bases between. Per the germline V gene, CDR1 is MDHEN and CDR2 is SYDVKM. The CDR3 is 17 residues long. The CDR3 protein is CASSLYQGGRLGYGYTF. The CDR3, as DNA: TGTGCCAGCAGTTTATACCAGGGTGGCCGTCTTGGCTATGGCTACACCTTC.

The genes are TRBV5-4 and TRBJ1-1, with 8 positions matching TRBD1. Germline V gene data show CDR1 as SGHNT and CDR2 as YYREEE (reference sequence). This CDR3 region has 15 residues. The ends lost 0 bases at V and 6 bases at J; junction bases unmatched: 7. CDR3 nucleotide sequence: TGTGCCAGCAGCTTGGTAGGGACAGGAAGCTCTGAAGCTTTCTTT. This encodes CASSLVGTGSSEAFF.

The chain employs TRBV6-1 and TRBJ2-5, with D unclear. Germline V CDR1 and CDR2: MNHNS, SASEGT. The CDR3 runs 14 residues. Trimming pared 4 bases from V and 5 bases from J, leaving 14 bases between. The CDR3 DNA reads as TGTGCCAGCAGTGTTCAGGTCGGGCTGGAGACCCAGTACTTC. Translating it yields CASSVQVGLETQYF.

The chain recombines TRBV27 with TRBJ1-1, with 12 bases aligning to TRBD1. The germline CDR1 and CDR2 sequences are MNHEY and SMNVEV (reference sequence). This CDR3 comprises 18 residues. The J segment lost 5 bases and the V segment lost 2 bases, leaving 12 bases of the junction unmatched. The CDR3 region is CASSLLRMGQGAGTEAFF. The CDR3, as DNA: TGTGCCAGCAGTTTACTTCGGATGGGACAGGGGGCGGGGACTGAAGCTTTCTTT.

Here the CDR3 DNA reads TGTGCCAGCAGGGGGGGCGGGACTGAAGCTTTCTTT. Its protein product is CASRGGGTEAFF. This chain uses TRBV2 with TRBJ1-1; possible D gene TRBD1, 6 bases. Germline values: CDR1 SNHLY, CDR2 FYNNEI. V dropped 6 bases and J dropped 5 bases, with 10 bases sitting between them. The CDR3 covers 12 residues. Together with reference TRBV2 and TRBJ1-1, the CDR3 gives the full variable domain: EPEVTQTPSHQVTQMGQEVILRCVPISNHLYFYWYRQILGQKVEFLVSFYNNEISEKSEIFDDQFSVERPDGSNFTLKIRSTKLEDSAMYFCASRGGGTEAFFGQGTRLTVV.

V and J are TRBV5-4 and TRBJ1-1, with D maybe TRBD1 (5 bases). Germline values: CDR1 SGHNT, CDR2 YYREEE (reference sequence). Trimming cost V 1 base and J 1 base, with 5 bases left between them. CDR3 length: 13 residues. The CDR3 is CASSLTGNTEAFF. CDR3 sequence (DNA): TGTGCCAGCAGCTTGACAGGGAACACTGAAGCTTTCTTT.

This chain uses TRBV5-6 with TRBJ2-7; no clear D. The germline CDR1 and CDR2 sequences are SGHDT and YYEEEE. CDR3 length: 13 residues. Between the trimmed V and J ends, which lost 6 bases and 3 bases, there was a span of 13 bases. CDR3: CASNSPGIYEQYF. The CDR3 DNA reads TGTGCCAGCAACTCGCCAGGCATCTACGAGCAGTACTTC.

The chain uses TRBV6-5 and TRBJ1-5; D is unclear. The CDR3 spans 12 residues. Germline loops: CDR1 MNHEY, CDR2 SVGAGI. V lost 6 bases to trimming and J lost 4 bases, with 7 bases between them. Here the CDR3 reads CASRGGNQPQHF. DNA for the CDR3: TGTGCCAGCAGGGGAGGGAATCAGCCCCAGCATTTT.

This sequence joins TRBV7-9 and TRBJ1-1, with D uncertain. Trimming cost V 5 bases and J 7 bases, with 8 bases left between them. CDR3 size: 11 residues. The germline gives CDR1 SEHNR, CDR2 FQNEAQ (reference sequence). The CDR3 bases are TGTGCCAGCAGCGCGCAGGTTGAAGCTTTCTTT. Its translation: CASSAQVEAFF.

The V call is TRBV27, the J call TRBJ2-5; possibly TRBD2 for D (5 bases). The J call is doubtful: the DNA matches TRBJ2-7 better. This CDR3 spans 16 amino acids. Germline V gene data show CDR1 as MNHEY and CDR2 as SMNVEV (reference sequence). The CDR3 protein is CASSFAARVSSYEQYF. The CDR3 DNA sequence: TGTGCCAGCAGTTTCGCCGCGCGGGTGAGCTCCTACGAGCAGTACTTC.

This chain uses TRBV19 with TRBJ1-2, with 9 bases aligning to TRBD1. Germline CDR1 LNHDA, CDR2 SQIVND (reference sequence). The CDR3 has 16 residues. V lost 5 bases to trimming and J lost 4 bases; unmatched junction nucleotides: 11. The CDR3 is CASSPRGDRVVYGYTF. CDR3 DNA: TGTGCCAGTAGTCCCCGCGGGGACAGGGTCGTCTATGGCTACACCTTC.

CDR3 protein: CASGIGANYGYTF. The CDR3 nucleotides read TGTGCCAGCGGTATCGGAGCTAACTATGGCTACACCTTC. The chain couples TRBV5-4 to TRBJ1-2, with D hard to call. In germline, CDR1 is SGHNT, CDR2 YYREEE (reference sequence). Between the trimmed V and J ends, which lost 7 bases and 0 bases, there was a span of 10 bases. This CDR3 has 13 amino acids.

In DNA, the CDR3 is TGTGCCAGTAGTACCCGGGGCGCGACCTATGGCTACACCTTC. Protein sequence: CASSTRGATYGYTF. The chain links TRBV19 to TRBJ1-2; possibly TRBD1 for D (5 bases). The CDR3 contains 14 residues. Germline V CDR1 and CDR2: LNHDA, SQIVND (reference sequence). V lost 4 bases to trimming and J lost 4 bases, with 13 bases between them.

The rearrangement joins TRBV18 to TRBJ1-2; 10 nucleotides align to TRBD1. Germline V CDR1 and CDR2: KGHSH, LQKENI. Losses at the gene ends were 4 bases for V and 8 bases for J; bases not matched to a gene: 1. The CDR3 is 12 amino acids. This CDR3 reads CASSRTGGGYTF. The CDR3 bases are TGTGCCAGCTCACGGACAGGGGGAGGCTACACCTTC.